This T cell receptor (beta chain) was identified during a study of post-analysis software for immune sequencing data. Study context: Patients with relapsing-remitting, secondary progressive and progressive-relapsing multiple sclerosis courses were all represented.

Tagging with unique molecular identifiers was a feature of the TCR beta cDNA libraries. TCRdb reprocessed the PCR reads with MiXCR, giving one entry per CDR3 protein. Of 750,000 to 950,000 distinct CDR3 sequences listed, roughly 50% are singletons. This clonotype was counted a single time. Its antigen remains unidentified. Study-wide findings and caveats: Strong co-clustering by F measure was evident for samples that had been prepared in the same batch. The five TRBV segments detected at higher frequency in patients than in controls included TRBV5-6, TRBV5-1 and TRBV20-1. Significantly decreased normalized Chao1 diversity was recorded for multiple sclerosis patients relative to controls.

CDR3 length equals 13 residues. Trimming removed 3 bases from V and 5 bases from J, with 11 bases in between. Germline CDR1 reads SGHTS; CDR2 reads YDEGEE. The sequenced material came from blood. The sequence was collected from a girl between 5 and 17 years old with multiple sclerosis. The chain employs TRBV5-8 and TRBJ2-5; D uncertain. The CDR3 coding sequence is TGTGCCAGCAGCTCAACGAACCTGGAGACCCAGTACTTC. It specifies CASSSTNLETQYF.